This is a list of T cell receptor beta chains from one sample in a study of cytomegalovirus exposure and HLA in healthy donors. Using immunoSEQ multiplex PCR, the repertoire was profiled, and TCRdb retains in-frame clones only, with some absent. The sample yields over 150,000 clones, around 80% seen once. Material: PBMCs. The receptors shown here come from a woman aged 60-75 years in good health and CMV-seropositive. The CDR3 runs from the conserved cysteine through the conserved F or W. A D gene is named only where the DNA matches it firmly. The size of a clone is reported for some rows only, either as once, few or many, or as a class for expanded clones.

abundance	d_gene	len	j_gene	v_gene	CDR3aa	CDR3nt
.	.	15	TRBJ2-2	TRBV6-1	CASSARTANTGELFF	TGTGCCAGCAGTGCGAGGACAGCGAACACCGGGGAGCTGTTTTTT
.	TRBD1	15	TRBJ1-6	TRBV7-3	CASSFGTGHNSPLHF	TGTGCCAGCAGCTTCGGGACAGGTCATAATTCACCCCTCCACTTT
.	.	14	TRBJ2-3	TRBV9	CASSVYGGTDTQYF	TGTGCCAGCAGCGTCTACGGAGGAACAGATACGCAGTATTTT
few	.	15	TRBJ2-3	TRBV9	CASSVESGSTDTQYF	TGTGCCAGCAGCGTAGAAAGCGGGAGCACAGATACGCAGTATTTT
.	TRBD1	15	TRBJ1-1	TRBV15	CATSRGTGLNTEAFF	TGTGCCACCAGCAGAGGGACAGGGCTGAACACTGAAGCTTTCTTT
.	.	14	TRBJ1-4	TRBV29-1	CSVEEELEGEKLFF	TGCAGCGTTGAGGAGGAGCTCGAAGGGGAAAAACTGTTTTTT
once	TRBD2	15	TRBJ2-5	TRBV29-1	CSVDGTSGTQETQYF	TGCAGCGTGGACGGGACTAGCGGGACCCAAGAGACCCAGTACTTC
.	TRBD1	17	TRBJ2-2	TRBV9	CASSVEGRGIGTGELFF	TGTGCCAGCAGCGTAGAGGGCAGGGGGATTGGCACCGGGGAGCTGTTTTTT
.	.	15	TRBJ2-5	TRBV28	CASSLIVARKETQYF	TGTGCCAGCAGTTTAATTGTAGCAAGAAAAGAGACCCAGTACTTC
.	TRBD2	13	TRBJ2-3	TRBV29-1	CSVESLGGSTQYF	TGCAGCGTTGAATCTCTGGGGGGGAGTACGCAGTATTTT
.	.	11	TRBJ2-4	TRBV6-5	CASGSSNIQYF	TGTGCCAGCGGGAGTTCAAACATTCAGTACTTC
.	TRBD1	11	TRBJ1-1	TRBV2	CASSTDRGAFF	TGTGCCAGCAGTACGGACAGGGGAGCTTTCTTT
once	TRBD1	15	TRBJ2-7	TRBV6-6	CASRGTTGAGYEQYF	TGTGCCAGCAGGGGAACGACAGGGGCGGGCTACGAGCAGTACTTC
.	.	15	TRBJ1-6	TRBV7-9	CASSLNRTYNSPLHF	TGTGCCAGCAGCTTAAATCGGACTTATAATTCACCCCTCCACTTT
few	TRBD1	18	TRBJ2-5	TRBV27	CASSPIYPRQGYQETQYF	TGTGCCAGCAGTCCAATATACCCGCGACAGGGCTACCAAGAGACCCAGTACTTC
once	.	14	TRBJ2-5	TRBV9	CASSVGGTWETQYF	TGTGCCAGCAGCGTAGGAGGGACTTGGGAGACCCAGTACTTC
.	.	16	TRBJ2-2	TRBV7-3	CASSPFGQMNTGELFF	TGTGCCAGCAGCCCTTTTGGACAGATGAACACCGGGGAGCTGTTTTTT
.	TRBD1	13	TRBJ2-7	TRBV29-1	CSAGTGGSYEQYF	TGCAGCGCTGGGACAGGGGGGTCCTACGAGCAGTACTTC